The present entry profiles one T cell receptor beta chain with its context. CDR3 length: 16 amino acids. The V gene end was trimmed by 4 bases and the J gene end by 5 bases; junction bases not matched to a gene: 8. Germline V lookup: CDR1 SEHNR, CDR2 FQNEAQ (reference sequence). In the authors' methods: Estimated nucleated cell counts came from reference gene primer amplification. Sequencing used immunoSEQ multiplex PCR; TCRdb keeps in-frame clones, though not all of them. That table is the source of V, J and clone size, and D and trimming were worked out from the DNA. This table holds over 200,000 clones, approximately 80% found once. This specimen belongs to a study of blood T cell repertoires in COVID-19. In the study overall: The United States, Italy and Spain were the sources of the acute and convalescent COVID-19 samples. T cells, B-cell-depleted T cells, or PBMCs provided the cDNA or gDNA that served as material.

The sequenced sample consisted of peripheral blood. This TCR was recovered from a man aged 35 to 55 with acute or convalescent COVID-19. This chain joins TRBV7-9 and TRBJ1-1; 12 bases line up with TRBD1. DNA of the CDR3: TGTGCCAGCAGCTGGCCCGGGACAGGGGGCTGGACTGAAGCTTTCTTT. Amino acid sequence: CASSWPGTGGWTEAFF.